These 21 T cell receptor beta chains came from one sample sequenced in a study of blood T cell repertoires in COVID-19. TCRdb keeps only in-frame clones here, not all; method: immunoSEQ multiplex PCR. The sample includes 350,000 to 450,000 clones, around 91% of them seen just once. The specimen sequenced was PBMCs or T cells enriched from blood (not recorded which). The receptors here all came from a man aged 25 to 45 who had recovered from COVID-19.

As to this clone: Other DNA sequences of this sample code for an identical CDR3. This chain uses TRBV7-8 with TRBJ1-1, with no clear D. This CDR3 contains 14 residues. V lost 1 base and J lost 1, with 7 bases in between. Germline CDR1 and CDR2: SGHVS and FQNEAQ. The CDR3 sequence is CASSLVAGNTEAFF. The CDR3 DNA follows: TGTGCCAGCAGCTTAGTAGCGGGGAACACTGAAGCTTTCTTT. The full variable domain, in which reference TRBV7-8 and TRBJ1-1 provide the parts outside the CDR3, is GAGVSQSPRYKVAKRGQDVALRCDPISGHVSLFWYQQALGQGPEFLTYFQNEAQLDKSGLPSDRFFAERPEGSVSTLKIQRTQQEDSAVYLCASSLVAGNTEAFFGQGTRLTVV.

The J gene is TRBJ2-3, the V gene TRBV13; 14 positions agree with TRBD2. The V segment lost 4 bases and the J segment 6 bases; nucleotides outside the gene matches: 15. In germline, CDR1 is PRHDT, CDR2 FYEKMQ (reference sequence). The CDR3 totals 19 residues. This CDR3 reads CASSSPPMTSGRAWDTQYF. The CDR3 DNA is TGTGCCAGCAGCTCCCCTCCAATGACTAGCGGGAGGGCATGGGATACGCAGTATTTT.

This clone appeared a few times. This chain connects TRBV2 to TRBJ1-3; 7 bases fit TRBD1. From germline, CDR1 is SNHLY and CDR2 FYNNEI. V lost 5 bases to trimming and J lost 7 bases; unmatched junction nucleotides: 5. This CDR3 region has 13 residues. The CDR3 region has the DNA TGTGCCAGCAGTTCAGGGGGGAAGAACACCATATATTTT. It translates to CASSSGGKNTIYF.

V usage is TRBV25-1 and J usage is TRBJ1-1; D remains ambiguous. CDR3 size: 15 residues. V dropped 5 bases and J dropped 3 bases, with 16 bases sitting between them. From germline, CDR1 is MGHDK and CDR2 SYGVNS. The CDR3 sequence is CASSPAGFGYTEAFF. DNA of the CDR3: TGTGCCAGCAGTCCCGCGGGTTTTGGGTACACTGAAGCTTTCTTT.

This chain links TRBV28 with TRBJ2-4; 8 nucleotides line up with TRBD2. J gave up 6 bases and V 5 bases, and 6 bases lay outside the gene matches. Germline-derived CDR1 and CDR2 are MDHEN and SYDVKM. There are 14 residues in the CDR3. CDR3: CASSKSGTRNIQYF. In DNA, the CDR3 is TGTGCCAGCAGTAAATCCGGGACTAGAAACATTCAGTACTTC.

The CDR3 protein is CASSQVTGSSYNSPLHF. In DNA, the CDR3 is TGTGCCAGCAGCCAAGTCACAGGGAGCTCCTATAATTCACCCCTCCACTTT. The chain links TRBV3-1 (or the pseudogene TRBV3-2) to TRBJ1-6, with a possible D match to TRBD1 (6 bases). Germline assignment: CDR1 LGHDT and CDR2 YNNKEL (reference sequence). V lost 1 base and J 0 bases, leaving 10 bases between the germline ends. The CDR3 runs 17 residues.

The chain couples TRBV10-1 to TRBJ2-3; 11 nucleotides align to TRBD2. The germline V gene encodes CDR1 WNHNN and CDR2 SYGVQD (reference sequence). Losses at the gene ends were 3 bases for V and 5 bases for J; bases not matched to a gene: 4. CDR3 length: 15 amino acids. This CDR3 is CASSDSGRDGDTQYF. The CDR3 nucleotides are TGCGCCAGCAGTGATAGCGGGAGGGATGGAGATACGCAGTATTTT.

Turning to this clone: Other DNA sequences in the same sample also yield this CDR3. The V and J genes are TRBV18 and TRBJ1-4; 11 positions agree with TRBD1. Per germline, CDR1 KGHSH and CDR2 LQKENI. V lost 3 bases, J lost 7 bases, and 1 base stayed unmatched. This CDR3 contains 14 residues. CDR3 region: CASSPGTGGEKLFF. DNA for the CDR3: TGTGCCAGCTCACCCGGGACAGGGGGTGAAAAACTGTTTTTT.

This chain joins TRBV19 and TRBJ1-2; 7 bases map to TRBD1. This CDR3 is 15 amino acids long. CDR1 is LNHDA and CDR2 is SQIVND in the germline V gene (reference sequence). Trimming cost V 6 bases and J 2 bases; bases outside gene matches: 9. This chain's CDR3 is CASRLGQIKNYGYTF. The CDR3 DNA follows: TGTGCCAGTAGATTGGGACAGATTAAGAACTATGGCTACACCTTC.

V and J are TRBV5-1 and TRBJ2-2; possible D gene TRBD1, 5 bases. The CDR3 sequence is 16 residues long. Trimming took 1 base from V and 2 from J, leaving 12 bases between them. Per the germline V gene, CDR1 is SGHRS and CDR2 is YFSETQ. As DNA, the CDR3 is TGCGCCAGCAGCTTGCCGAAAGACAGCAACACCGGGGAGCTGTTTTTT. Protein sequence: CASSLPKDSNTGELFF.

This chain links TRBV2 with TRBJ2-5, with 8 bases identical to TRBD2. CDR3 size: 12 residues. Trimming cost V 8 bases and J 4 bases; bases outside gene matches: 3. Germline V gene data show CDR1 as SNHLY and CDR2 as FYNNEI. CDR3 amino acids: CASRGGRETQYF. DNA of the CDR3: TGTGCCAGCCGGGGGGGCCGAGAGACCCAGTACTTC. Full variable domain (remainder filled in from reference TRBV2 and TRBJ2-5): EPEVTQTPSHQVTQMGQEVILRCVPISNHLYFYWYRQILGQKVEFLVSFYNNEISEKSEIFDDQFSVERPDGSNFTLKIRSTKLEDSAMYFCASRGGRETQYFGPGTRLLVL.

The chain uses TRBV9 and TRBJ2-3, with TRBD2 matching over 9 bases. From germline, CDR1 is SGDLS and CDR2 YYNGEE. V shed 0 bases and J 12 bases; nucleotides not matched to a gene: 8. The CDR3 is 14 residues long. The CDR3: CASSVELAGTAQYF. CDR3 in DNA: TGTGCCAGCAGCGTAGAACTAGCGGGCACTGCACAGTATTTT. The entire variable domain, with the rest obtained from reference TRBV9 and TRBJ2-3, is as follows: DSGVTQTPKHLITATGQRVTLRCSPRSGDLSVYWYQQSLDQGLQFLIQYYNGEERAKGNILERFSAQQFPDLHSELNLSSLELGDSALYFCASSVELAGTAQYFGPGTRLTVL.

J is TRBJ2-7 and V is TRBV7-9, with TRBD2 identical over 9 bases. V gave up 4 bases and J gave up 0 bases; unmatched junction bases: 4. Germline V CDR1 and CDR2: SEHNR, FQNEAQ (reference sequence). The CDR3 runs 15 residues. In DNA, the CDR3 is TGTGCCAGCAGCTCTAGCGGGGACAGCTCCTACGAGCAGTACTTC. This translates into CASSSSGDSSYEQYF.

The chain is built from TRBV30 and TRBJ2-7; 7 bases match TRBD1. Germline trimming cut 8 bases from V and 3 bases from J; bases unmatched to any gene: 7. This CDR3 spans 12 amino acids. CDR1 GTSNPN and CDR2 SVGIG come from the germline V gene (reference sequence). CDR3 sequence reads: CARQGESYEQYF. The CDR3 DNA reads TGTGCCAGACAGGGAGAAAGCTACGAGCAGTACTTC.

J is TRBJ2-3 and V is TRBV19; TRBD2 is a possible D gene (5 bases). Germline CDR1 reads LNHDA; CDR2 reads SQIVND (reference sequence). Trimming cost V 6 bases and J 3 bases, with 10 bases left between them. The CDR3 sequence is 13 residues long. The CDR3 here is CASRGVGTDTQYF. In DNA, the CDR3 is TGTGCCAGTAGGGGAGTGGGGACAGATACGCAGTATTTT.

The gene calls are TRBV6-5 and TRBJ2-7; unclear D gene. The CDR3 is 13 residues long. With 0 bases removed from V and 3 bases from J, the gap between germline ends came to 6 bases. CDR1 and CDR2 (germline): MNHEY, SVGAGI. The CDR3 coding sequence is TGTGCCAGCAGTTACTCGAACAGCTACGAGCAGTACTTC. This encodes CASSYSNSYEQYF.

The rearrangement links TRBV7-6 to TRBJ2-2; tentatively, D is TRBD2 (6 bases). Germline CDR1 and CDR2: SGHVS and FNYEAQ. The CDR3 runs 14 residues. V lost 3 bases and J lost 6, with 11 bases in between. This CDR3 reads CASSFRLDPGELFF. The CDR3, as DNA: TGTGCCAGCAGCTTCCGACTAGATCCCGGGGAGCTGTTTTTT.

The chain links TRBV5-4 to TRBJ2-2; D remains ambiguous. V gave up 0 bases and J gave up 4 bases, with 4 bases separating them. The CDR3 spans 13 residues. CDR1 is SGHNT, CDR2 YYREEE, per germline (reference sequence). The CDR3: CASSLDRTGELFF. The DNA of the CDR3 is TGTGCCAGCAGCTTGGATCGCACCGGGGAGCTGTTTTTT. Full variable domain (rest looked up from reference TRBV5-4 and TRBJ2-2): ETGVTQSPTHLIKTRGQQVTLRCSSQSGHNTVSWYQQALGQGPQFIFQYYREEENGRGNFPPRFSGLQFPNYSSELNVNALELDDSALYLCASSLDRTGELFFGEGSRLTVL.

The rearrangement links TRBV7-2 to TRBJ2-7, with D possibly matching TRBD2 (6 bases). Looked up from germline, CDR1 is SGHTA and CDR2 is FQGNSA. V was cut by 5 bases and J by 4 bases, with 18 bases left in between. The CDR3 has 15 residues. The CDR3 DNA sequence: TGTGCCAGCAGCGCAAGACGTGGGAGGCCATACGAGCAGTACTTC. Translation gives CASSARRGRPYEQYF.

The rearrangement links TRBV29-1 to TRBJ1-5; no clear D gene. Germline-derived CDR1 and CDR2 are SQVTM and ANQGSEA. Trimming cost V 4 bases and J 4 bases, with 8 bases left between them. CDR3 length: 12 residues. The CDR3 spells CSVGEGNQPQHF. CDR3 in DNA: TGCAGCGTTGGGGAGGGAAATCAGCCCCAGCATTTT.

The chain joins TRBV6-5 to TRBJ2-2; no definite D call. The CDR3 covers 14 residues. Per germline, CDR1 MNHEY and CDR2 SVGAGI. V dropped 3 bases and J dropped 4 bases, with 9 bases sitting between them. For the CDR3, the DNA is TGTGCCAGCAGTTATACTCCCTTCACCGGGGAGCTGTTTTTT. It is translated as CASSYTPFTGELFF.